A single sample gave rise to the 31 T cell receptor beta chains below, sequenced in a study of shared clonotypes between healthy human individuals. Sequencing used immunoSEQ multiplex PCR; TCRdb keeps in-frame clones, though not all of them. The sample carries around 1.6 million clones, approximately 98% recorded once. Sequenced material: naive CD4+ T cells sorted from blood. The subset is: CD45RA+ positively selected. These TCRs come from a man younger than 40 in good health.

The chain links TRBV28 to TRBJ1-4; unclear D gene. Germline V CDR1 and CDR2: MDHEN, SYDVKM. CDR3 size: 13 residues. Trimming stripped 7 bases from V and 0 bases from J, with 6 bases between. CDR3 coding DNA: TGTGCCAGCAACTTTGCAACTAATGAAAAACTGTTTTTT. This translates into CASNFATNEKLFF. Complete variable domain (other parts from reference TRBV28 and TRBJ1-4): DVKVTQSSRYLVKRTGEKVFLECVQDMDHENMFWYRQDPGLGLRLIYFSYDVKMKEKGDIPEGYSVSREKKERFSLILESASTNQTSMYLCASNFATNEKLFFGSGTQLSVL.

Comments on this clone: The same CDR3 also results from other DNA sequences found in this sample. The chain employs TRBV5-1 and TRBJ2-1, with 11 bases matching TRBD2. There are 16 residues in the CDR3. The V segment lost 4 bases and the J segment 4 bases; nucleotides outside the gene matches: 7. From germline, CDR1 is SGHRS and CDR2 YFSETQ. In DNA form, the CDR3 reads TGCGCCAGCAGCCTAGGGACTAGCGGAGCATACAATGAGCAGTTCTTC. This gives the protein CASSLGTSGAYNEQFF.

The V call is TRBV7-8, the J call TRBJ2-1; D not resolved. The V gene lost 1 base and the J gene lost 4 bases, with 5 bases spanning the gap. The CDR3 extends over 13 amino acids. CDR1 SGHVS and CDR2 FQNEAQ come from the germline V gene. This CDR3 reads CASSLGRYNEQFF. The CDR3 DNA follows: TGTGCCAGCAGCTTAGGACGTTACAATGAGCAGTTCTTC.

To note about this clone: Other nucleotide sequences from this sample produce the same CDR3. The genes are TRBV7-9 and TRBJ2-1; D gene ambiguous. This CDR3 comprises 13 residues. Germline assignment: CDR1 SEHNR and CDR2 FQNEAQ (reference sequence). V was pared by 1 base and J by 7 bases, with 8 bases between. CDR3 residues: CASSLGLPNEQFF. In DNA, the CDR3 is TGTGCCAGCAGCTTAGGACTTCCGAATGAGCAGTTCTTC.

This chain links TRBV7-2 with TRBJ2-5; 7 bases are shared with TRBD2. The V gene end was trimmed by 2 bases and the J gene end by 3 bases; junction bases not matched to a gene: 6. The germline CDR1 and CDR2 sequences are SGHTA and FQGNSA. The CDR3 is 15 residues long. The CDR3: CASSLSGGSEETQYF. The CDR3 DNA reads as TGTGCCAGCAGCTTATCCGGGGGGTCGGAAGAGACCCAGTACTTC.

CDR3 loop: CASSQAPGSEAFF. The CDR3 coding sequence is TGTGCCAGCAGCCAAGCGCCCGGGTCTGAAGCTTTCTTT. The chain has TRBV7-9 and TRBJ1-1, with D unresolved. CDR1 and CDR2 from the germline V gene are SEHNR and FQNEAQ (reference sequence). This CDR3 has 13 amino acids. Trimming shortened V by 5 bases and J by 6 bases, and 13 bases separated the two germline ends.

The CDR3 bases are TGTGCCAGCAGAAGGCCTATTCGGTTCTTC. This gives the protein CASRRPIRFF. The chain couples TRBV12-1 to TRBJ2-1. TRBV12-1 represents a pseudogene. This CDR3 contains 10 residues.

The chain uses TRBV6-4 and TRBJ2-4; D may correspond to TRBD1 or TRBD2 (6 bases each). The CDR3 spans 15 residues. Germline V gene lookup returns CDR1 MRHNA and CDR2 SNTAGT. Trimming cost V 2 bases and J 7 bases, with 15 bases left between them. CDR3 sequence (DNA): TGTGCCAGCAGTGACCCGGGGGCTGGCGTTAACATTCAGTACTTC. It is translated as CASSDPGAGVNIQYF.

V is TRBV2 and J is TRBJ2-7; the D call may be TRBD1 or TRBD2 (8 bases each). Germline V gene sequence: CDR1 SNHLY, CDR2 FYNNEI. This CDR3 spans 16 amino acids. V was clipped by 0 bases and J by 7 bases, with 19 bases between them. The CDR3 DNA sequence: TGTGCCAGCAGTGAAGCGGGCGGGACAGGCGGGGGGGAGCAGTACTTC. Protein sequence: CASSEAGGTGGGEQYF.

This chain links TRBV29-1 with TRBJ2-7; TRBD2 matches at 8 bases. Per the germline V gene, CDR1 is SQVTM and CDR2 is ANQGSEA. Trimming cost V 7 bases and J 0 bases; bases outside gene matches: 11. The CDR3 sequence is 15 residues long. The CDR3 DNA sequence: TGCAGCGCCAGCCCAACTAGCGGACACTCCTACGAGCAGTACTTC. It specifies CSASPTSGHSYEQYF.

As to this clone: The sample holds other DNA sequences that translate to the same CDR3. The chain uses TRBV5-4 and TRBJ1-2; TRBD1 is a possible D gene (6 bases). This CDR3 is built from 13 residues. Trimming left V 4 bases short and J 3 bases short, with 10 bases between. The germline V gene encodes CDR1 SGHNT and CDR2 YYREEE (reference sequence). The DNA of the CDR3 is TGTGCCAGCAGCCCCAAGGGGGACTATGGCTACACCTTC. Protein sequence: CASSPKGDYGYTF.

Regarding this clone: An end of the junction does not agree with germline; a read error may underlie this. CDR3 amino acids: CASNVGTSGRAETQYF. CDR3 DNA: TGTGCCAGCAACGTAGGGACTAGCGGGAGAGCGGAGACCCAGTACTTC. The chain links TRBV9 to TRBJ2-5, with TRBD2 matching 14 bases. Germline V gene lookup returns CDR1 SGDLS and CDR2 YYNGEE. The CDR3 extends over 16 amino acids.

V gene TRBV11-2 combines with J gene TRBJ2-2; TRBD1 matches at 7 bases. CDR3 length: 16 residues. V lost 3 bases to trimming and J lost 2 bases; unmatched junction nucleotides: 6. Germline values: CDR1 SGHAT, CDR2 FQNNGV. The CDR3 reads CASSFRVGGNTGELFF. The CDR3 DNA follows: TGTGCCAGCAGCTTCAGGGTAGGGGGCAACACCGGGGAGCTGTTTTTT. The full variable domain, in which reference TRBV11-2 and TRBJ2-2 provide the parts outside the CDR3, is EAGVAQSPRYKIIEKRQSVAFWCNPISGHATLYWYQQILGQGPKLLIQFQNNGVVDDSQLPKDRFSAERLKGVDSTLKIQPAKLEDSAVYLCASSFRVGGNTGELFFGEGSRLTVL.

The V call is TRBV11-3, the J call TRBJ1-2; 9 nucleotides agree with TRBD1. This CDR3 is built from 13 residues. The germline CDR1 and CDR2 sequences are SGHNT and YENEEA. In DNA form, the CDR3 reads TGTACCTTGACAGGGGGATTTGGCTATGGCTACACCTTC. It is translated as CTLTGGFGYGYTF.

This chain uses TRBV25-1 with TRBJ1-1; possibly TRBD1 for D (6 bases). V lost 2 bases and J 10 bases, leaving 8 bases between the germline ends. The length of the CDR3 is 11 residues. The germline V gene has CDR1 MGHDK and CDR2 SYGVNS. The CDR3 reads CASSEGGGAFF. As DNA, the CDR3 is TGTGCCAGCAGTGAAGGAGGGGGAGCTTTCTTT.

This chain joins TRBV9 and TRBJ2-3; a weak D match, TRBD2 (6 bases). The V gene's germline CDR1 is SGDLS and CDR2 YYNGEE. The CDR3 spans 15 residues. Trimming removed 4 bases at V and 0 bases at J, with 12 bases between. As DNA, the CDR3 is TGTGCCAGCAGCTACACGGGGGATAGCACAGATACGCAGTATTTT. It yields the protein CASSYTGDSTDTQYF.

V usage is TRBV21-1 and J usage is TRBJ2-7; TRBD1, the table's D call, lacks a check against the DNA. TRBV21-1 is listed as a pseudogene. CDR3 size: 18 residues. The CDR3 sequence is CASSKEPKKHRSFYEQYF. The CDR3 DNA follows: TGTGCCAGCAGCAAAGAACCAAAAAAACACAGGTCCTTCTACGAGCAGTACTTC.

As concerns this clone: The same CDR3 also results from other DNA sequences found in this sample. This rearrangement joins TRBV5-1 to TRBJ2-3; D is uncertain. In germline, CDR1 is SGHRS, CDR2 YFSETQ. The length of the CDR3 is 13 residues. V lost 4 bases, J lost 0 bases, and 6 bases lay in between. The CDR3 reads CASSPGSTDTQYF. As DNA, the CDR3 is TGCGCCAGCAGCCCGGGTAGCACAGATACGCAGTATTTT.

This sequence joins TRBV14 and TRBJ2-2, with D perhaps TRBD2 (5 bases). The germline V gene encodes CDR1 SGHDN and CDR2 FVKESK. V lost 4 bases and J 5 bases, leaving 8 bases between the germline ends. The CDR3 totals 13 residues. This CDR3 reads CASSLTRTGELFF. DNA for the CDR3: TGTGCCAGCAGCCTTACTAGGACCGGGGAGCTGTTTTTT.

The chain carries TRBV7-2 and TRBJ1-2; the D is unclear. Trimming cost V 5 bases and J 0 bases, with 13 bases left between them. CDR1 SGHTA and CDR2 FQGNSA come from the germline V gene. CDR3 length: 15 residues. This CDR3 is CASSKDPRANYGYTF. The CDR3, as DNA: TGTGCCAGCAGCAAAGACCCAAGGGCTAACTATGGCTACACCTTC.

The chain combines TRBV18 with TRBJ2-1, with D uncertain. The germline V gene encodes CDR1 KGHSH and CDR2 LQKENI. The CDR3 is 14 residues long. V dropped 3 bases and J dropped 5 bases, with 11 bases sitting between them. The chain's CDR3 is CASSPGGPNNEQFF. The CDR3 DNA is TGTGCCAGCTCACCCGGTGGCCCAAACAATGAGCAGTTCTTC.

The J gene is TRBJ2-7, the V gene TRBV5-1; D assignment may be TRBD1 or TRBD2 (5 bases each). V was shortened by 2 bases and J by 3 bases, with 12 bases between the two germline ends. From germline, CDR1 is SGHRS and CDR2 YFSETQ. CDR3 length equals 14 residues. The CDR3 loop reads CASSFPGTHYEQYF. CDR3 nucleotide sequence: TGCGCCAGCAGCTTCCCAGGGACCCACTACGAGCAGTACTTC.

A note on this clone: Sequence at one end of the junction differs from germline and may be a read error. This chain uses TRBV7-9 with TRBJ1-2; TRBD1 might be the D (6 bases). The CDR3 spans 11 residues. The germline V gene has CDR1 SEHNR and CDR2 FQNEAQ (reference sequence). CDR3 nucleotides: TGTGCCAGCAGCTTAAGGACAGCCGTATCCTTC. It encodes CASSLRTAVSF.

V gene TRBV28 combines with J gene TRBJ1-1; a weak D match, TRBD1 (5 bases). V lost 2 bases and J 1 base, leaving 11 bases between the germline ends. This CDR3 region has 15 residues. In germline, CDR1 is MDHEN, CDR2 SYDVKM. CDR3 in amino acids: CASSLHLQENTEAFF. The DNA for the CDR3 is TGTGCCAGCAGTTTACACTTACAGGAGAACACTGAAGCTTTCTTT.

The chain links TRBV11-2 to TRBJ2-3; D is possibly TRBD1 (6 bases). Germline CDR1 reads SGHAT; CDR2 reads FQNNGV. The V end lost 3 bases, the J end lost 6 bases, and 16 bases lay between the germline ends. The CDR3 sequence is 15 residues long. The CDR3 region has the DNA TGTGCCAGCAGCTTGTTAGGGGGAGAGGTCGATACGCAGTATTTT. The encoded protein is CASSLLGGEVDTQYF.

This clone appeared once. The rearrangement uses TRBV10-3 and TRBJ1-1, with no clear D. Germline V CDR1 and CDR2: ENHRY, SYGVKD. V dropped 2 bases and J dropped 10 bases, with 11 bases sitting between them. This CDR3 is built from 12 residues. The CDR3 nucleotides are TGTGCCATCAGTGAGCCCCCGGACGGAGCTTTCTTT. Its translation is CAISEPPDGAFF.

The chain has TRBV12-1 and TRBJ1-1; TRBD1 is the table's D call, not checked against the DNA. TRBV12-1 is reported as a pseudogene. The CDR3 sequence is 14 residues long. This CDR3 reads CASSAGQRNTEAFF. CDR3 nucleotides: TGTGCCAGCAGCGCGGGACAGCGGAACACTGAAGCTTTCTTT.

The V and J genes are TRBV9 and TRBJ2-3; D could derive from TRBD1 or TRBD2 (5 bases each). The CDR3 totals 14 residues. Germline V gene lookup returns CDR1 SGDLS and CDR2 YYNGEE. Between the trimmed V and J ends, which lost 5 bases and 4 bases, there was a span of 14 bases. CDR3 sequence reads: CASSSGPPADTQYF. The CDR3 DNA is TGTGCCAGCAGTTCGGGGCCTCCTGCAGATACGCAGTATTTT.

As to this clone: Other DNA sequences in this sample translate to the same CDR3. This chain connects TRBV19 to TRBJ2-7; D gene ambiguous. Germline V gene lookup returns CDR1 LNHDA and CDR2 SQIVND (reference sequence). The ends were cut back, 8 bases at V and 2 bases at J, with 7 bases in the middle. This CDR3 is built from 11 residues. CDR3 bases: TGTGCCAGTGGACGTACCTACGAGCAGTACTTC. Its protein is CASGRTYEQYF.

Worth noting for this clone: Other DNA sequences of this sample code for an identical CDR3. The chain uses TRBV5-4 and TRBJ1-2, with unresolved D. Germline loops: CDR1 SGHNT, CDR2 YYREEE (reference sequence). The germline V and J ends were trimmed by 0 bases and 4 bases, with 10 bases remaining between them. The CDR3 sequence is 14 residues long. Written as DNA, the CDR3 is TGTGCCAGCAGCTTGGCCGGGGTCTCCTATGGCTACACCTTC. Protein product: CASSLAGVSYGYTF. Supplemented by reference TRBV5-4 and TRBJ1-2, the full variable domain reads ETGVTQSPTHLIKTRGQQVTLRCSSQSGHNTVSWYQQALGQGPQFIFQYYREEENGRGNFPPRFSGLQFPNYSSELNVNALELDDSALYLCASSLAGVSYGYTFGSGTRLTVV.

In this sample, this clone turned up once. V and J are TRBV10-3 and TRBJ2-7; tentative D call: TRBD2 (7 bases). Looked up from germline, CDR1 is ENHRY and CDR2 is SYGVKD. The V end was cut by 7 bases, the J end by 5 bases, with 12 bases between. The CDR3 has 12 amino acids. The CDR3 DNA reads TGTGCCATCATGGGGGGGACAAACGAGCAGTACTTC. Translating it yields CAIMGGTNEQYF.